This is a list of T cell receptor beta chains from one sample in a study of shared clonotypes between healthy human individuals. The table came from immunoSEQ multiplex PCR; TCRdb's copy has only in-frame clones and leaves some out. The sample yields over 2 million clones, 90% to 95% seen once. Material for sequencing was naive CD4+ T cells sorted from blood. These receptors all come from a man in his late teens or twenties in good health. Each CDR3 is given with its conserved first and last residue. A D gene is named only where the DNA matches it firmly. Some rows have no size entry. The others give once, few or many, or a class for an expanded clone.

d_call: .; j_call: TRBJ2-1; v_call: TRBV25-1; clone_size: .; cdr3_nt: TGTGCCAGCAGTTCGACGTTAGGGGAGCAGTTCTTC; cdr3_aa: CASSSTLGEQFF
d_call: TRBD1; j_call: TRBJ1-4; v_call: TRBV27; clone_size: .; cdr3_nt: TGTGCCAGCAAAAGACAGGGGACTAATGAAAAACTGTTTTTT; cdr3_aa: CASKRQGTNEKLFF
d_call: .; j_call: TRBJ1-1; v_call: TRBV6-1; clone_size: .; cdr3_nt: TGTGCCAGCATGTTCACGAACACTGAAGCTTTCTTT; cdr3_aa: CASMFTNTEAFF
d_call: .; j_call: TRBJ2-2; v_call: TRBV19; clone_size: .; cdr3_nt: TGTGCCAGTAGTATGGGTCCAGGGGCGAACACCGGGGAGCTGTTTTTT; cdr3_aa: CASSMGPGANTGELFF
d_call: TRBD1; j_call: TRBJ1-1; v_call: TRBV18; clone_size: once; cdr3_nt: TGTGCCAGCTCAGACAGGGGCCCCACTGAAGCTTTCTTT; cdr3_aa: CASSDRGPTEAFF
d_call: .; j_call: TRBJ1-4; v_call: TRBV25-1; clone_size: .; cdr3_nt: TGTGCCAGCAGTGAATTCGGGGGAGGGAATGAAAAACTGTTTTTT; cdr3_aa: CASSEFGGGNEKLFF
d_call: TRBD1; j_call: TRBJ1-4; v_call: TRBV2; clone_size: .; cdr3_nt: TGTGCCAGCAGTACACAGGGGCTCGGAGAAAAACTGTTTTTT; cdr3_aa: CASSTQGLGEKLFF
d_call: .; j_call: TRBJ2-7; v_call: TRBV10-3; clone_size: .; cdr3_nt: TGTGCCATCACGAGTGCCCCAAATACCGAGCAGTACTTC; cdr3_aa: CAITSAPNTEQYF
d_call: .; j_call: TRBJ1-2; v_call: TRBV7-8; clone_size: .; cdr3_nt: TGTGCCAGCAGCATAGACGGACAATCGGGAGGCTACACCTTC; cdr3_aa: CASSIDGQSGGYTF
d_call: .; j_call: TRBJ1-1; v_call: TRBV7-8; clone_size: .; cdr3_nt: TGTGCCAGCAGCTTTGGGACGATGAACACTGAAGCTTTCTTT; cdr3_aa: CASSFGTMNTEAFF
d_call: .; j_call: TRBJ1-1; v_call: TRBV4-1; clone_size: .; cdr3_nt: TGCGCCAGCAGCCAAGAAAGTATGGGCAGGGGCACTGAAGCTTTCTTT; cdr3_aa: CASSQESMGRGTEAFF
d_call: .; j_call: TRBJ2-2; v_call: TRBV19; clone_size: .; cdr3_nt: TGTGCCAGTAGGATCGTTGGGACCGGGGAGCTGTTTTTT; cdr3_aa: CASRIVGTGELFF
d_call: .; j_call: TRBJ1-1; v_call: TRBV5-5; clone_size: .; cdr3_nt: TGTGCCAGCAGCCCAACATGGGGGTGGGAAGCTTTCTTT; cdr3_aa: CASSPTWGWEAFF
d_call: .; j_call: TRBJ1-1; v_call: TRBV7-9; clone_size: .; cdr3_nt: TGTGCCAGCAGCAGATCCGGAGCACGGGGTGAAGCTTTCTTT; cdr3_aa: CASSRSGARGEAFF
d_call: TRBD2; j_call: TRBJ2-1; v_call: TRBV5-1; clone_size: .; cdr3_nt: TGCGCCAGCAGCTTGGCTAGCGGGGCCTCCTACAATGAGCAGTTCTTC; cdr3_aa: CASSLASGASYNEQFF
d_call: TRBD1; j_call: TRBJ1-1; v_call: TRBV10-3; clone_size: .; cdr3_nt: TGTGCCATCGGGACAGGGATGGGAACTGAAGCTTTCTTT; cdr3_aa: CAIGTGMGTEAFF
d_call: TRBD1; j_call: TRBJ1-2; v_call: TRBV19; clone_size: .; cdr3_nt: TGTGCCAGTAGTAGCCACTACGGGACAGGGAAGGACTATGGCTACACCTTC; cdr3_aa: CASSSHYGTGKDYGYTF
d_call: .; j_call: TRBJ1-4; v_call: TRBV7-9; clone_size: .; cdr3_nt: TGTGCCAGCAGCTTACGCCGGGGCCCCACTAATGAAAAACTGTTTTTT; cdr3_aa: CASSLRRGPTNEKLFF
d_call: .; j_call: TRBJ2-2; v_call: TRBV7-7; clone_size: .; cdr3_nt: TGTGCTAGCAGCTTATGGTCAGGAAGTAACACCGGGGAGCTGTTTTTT; cdr3_aa: CASSLWSGSNTGELFF
d_call: TRBD1; j_call: TRBJ1-6; v_call: TRBV30; clone_size: .; cdr3_nt: TGTGCCTGGGACAGGGTTCGTTCACCCCTCCACTTT; cdr3_aa: CAWDRVRSPLHF
d_call: TRBD2; j_call: TRBJ2-5; v_call: TRBV2; clone_size: .; cdr3_nt: TGTGCCGGGGGGGTAGGACAAGAGACCCAGTACTTC; cdr3_aa: CAGGVGQETQYF
d_call: TRBD1; j_call: TRBJ1-2; v_call: TRBV7-8; clone_size: .; cdr3_nt: TGTGCCAGCAGCTTAGGGGGAGGACAGGGAAACTATGGCTACACCTTC; cdr3_aa: CASSLGGGQGNYGYTF
d_call: TRBD1; j_call: TRBJ1-2; v_call: TRBV30; clone_size: .; cdr3_nt: TGTGCCTGGCAGGGGGCCCACTATGGCTACACCTTC; cdr3_aa: CAWQGAHYGYTF
d_call: TRBD1; j_call: TRBJ2-7; v_call: TRBV7-2; clone_size: .; cdr3_nt: TGTGCCAGCAGCCAACTTGGGACAGTAGCCTACGAGCAGTACTTC; cdr3_aa: CASSQLGTVAYEQYF
d_call: .; j_call: TRBJ2-7; v_call: TRBV28; clone_size: .; cdr3_nt: TGTGCCAGCAGTTTAGTCGGGGGGCCCTACGAGCAGTACTTC; cdr3_aa: CASSLVGGPYEQYF
d_call: TRBD1; j_call: TRBJ1-4; v_call: TRBV6-5; clone_size: .; cdr3_nt: TGTGCCAGCAACCCGACAGGGGAGGTAGAAAAACTGTTTTTT; cdr3_aa: CASNPTGEVEKLFF
d_call: .; j_call: TRBJ2-3; v_call: TRBV6-5; clone_size: .; cdr3_nt: TGTGCCAGCAGACATACAGGGCTCTCCACAGATACGCAGTATTTT; cdr3_aa: CASRHTGLSTDTQYF
d_call: .; j_call: TRBJ2-3; v_call: TRBV4-1; clone_size: .; cdr3_nt: TGCGCCAGCAGCCAAGATCCAGCTCCGATAAGATCGACAGATACGCAGTATTTT; cdr3_aa: CASSQDPAPIRSTDTQYF
d_call: .; j_call: TRBJ2-5; v_call: TRBV30; clone_size: .; cdr3_nt: TGTGCCTGGAGTGGTCCAGGGAGAGAGACCCAGTACTTC; cdr3_aa: CAWSGPGRETQYF
d_call: .; j_call: TRBJ2-5; v_call: TRBV30; clone_size: .; cdr3_nt: TGTGCCTGGTCCCCTAGAGGGGGAGGGCCGAGGGAGACCCAGTACTTC; cdr3_aa: CAWSPRGGGPRETQYF
d_call: .; j_call: TRBJ1-2; v_call: TRBV5-1; clone_size: .; cdr3_nt: TGCGCCAGCAGCTGGGGGGATGGCGGCTATGGCTACACCTTC; cdr3_aa: CASSWGDGGYGYTF
d_call: .; j_call: TRBJ2-3; v_call: TRBV5-6; clone_size: .; cdr3_nt: TGTGCCAGCAGCCCTAGCTGGGGGAGGGATACGCAGTATTTT; cdr3_aa: CASSPSWGRDTQYF
d_call: TRBD1; j_call: TRBJ2-2; v_call: TRBV7-9; clone_size: .; cdr3_nt: TGTGCCAGCAGCCCCGGACAGGGGGCGGTCACCGGGGAGCTGTTTTTT; cdr3_aa: CASSPGQGAVTGELFF
d_call: .; j_call: TRBJ2-1; v_call: TRBV7-9; clone_size: .; cdr3_nt: TGTGCCAGCAGCTTACTGGCCTACAATGAGCAGTTCTTC; cdr3_aa: CASSLLAYNEQFF
d_call: .; j_call: TRBJ2-5; v_call: TRBV11-2; clone_size: .; cdr3_nt: TGTGCCAGCAGCTTAGCGCTTAGCCGGGAAGAGACCCAGTACTTC; cdr3_aa: CASSLALSREETQYF
d_call: .; j_call: TRBJ2-1; v_call: TRBV5-4; clone_size: .; cdr3_nt: TGTGCCAGCAGCTTGGTGGGTCGCTTAAATGAGCAGTTCTTC; cdr3_aa: CASSLVGRLNEQFF
d_call: .; j_call: TRBJ1-1; v_call: TRBV5-4; clone_size: .; cdr3_nt: TGTGCCAGCAGCTTTGCAAGAACAGGGTACACTGAAGCTTTCTTT; cdr3_aa: CASSFARTGYTEAFF
d_call: .; j_call: TRBJ2-5; v_call: TRBV10-3; clone_size: .; cdr3_nt: TGTGCCAGCAGGGGCTGGGGGGAGCAGTACTTC; cdr3_aa: CASRGWGEQYF
d_call: TRBD2; j_call: TRBJ2-1; v_call: TRBV7-9; clone_size: .; cdr3_nt: TGTGCCATACGGGAGGTTGGGCAGTTCTTC; cdr3_aa: CAIREVGQFF
d_call: TRBD1; j_call: TRBJ2-2; v_call: TRBV29-1; clone_size: .; cdr3_nt: TGCAGCGCCTCAGATGTGGCAGGGGGAAACACCGGGGAGCTGTTTTTT; cdr3_aa: CSASDVAGGNTGELFF
d_call: .; j_call: TRBJ2-3; v_call: TRBV6-1; clone_size: .; cdr3_nt: TGTGCCAGCAGTGAACCAGATACGCAGTATTTT; cdr3_aa: CASSEPDTQYF
d_call: .; j_call: TRBJ2-2; v_call: TRBV19; clone_size: .; cdr3_nt: TGTGCCAGTAGTATTAGTGGGGAGCTGTTTTTT; cdr3_aa: CASSISGELFF
d_call: TRBD1; j_call: TRBJ2-3; v_call: TRBV27; clone_size: .; cdr3_nt: TGTGCCAGCCACAGGGGGCTCGGCACAGATACGCAGTATTTT; cdr3_aa: CASHRGLGTDTQYF
d_call: TRBD1; j_call: TRBJ1-2; v_call: TRBV5-4; clone_size: .; cdr3_nt: TGTGCCAGCAGCCCTGGACAGGGGGACTATGGCTACACCTTC; cdr3_aa: CASSPGQGDYGYTF
d_call: .; j_call: TRBJ1-1; v_call: TRBV6-5; clone_size: .; cdr3_nt: TGTGCCAGCAGTTACTCGAGGCAGGGGCACACTGAAGCTTTCTTT; cdr3_aa: CASSYSRQGHTEAFF
d_call: .; j_call: TRBJ2-7; v_call: TRBV9; clone_size: .; cdr3_nt: TGTGCCAGCAGCGTAGGGGCCGACTCCTACGAGCAGTACTTC; cdr3_aa: CASSVGADSYEQYF
d_call: .; j_call: TRBJ1-4; v_call: TRBV30; clone_size: .; cdr3_nt: TGTGCCTGGAGTGTAAGACGGGCTAATGAAAAACTGTTTTTT; cdr3_aa: CAWSVRRANEKLFF
d_call: .; j_call: TRBJ1-2; v_call: TRBV7-2; clone_size: few; cdr3_nt: TGTGCCAGCAGCTTAGGAAGGGTCGGCTATGGCTACACCTTC; cdr3_aa: CASSLGRVGYGYTF
d_call: .; j_call: TRBJ2-5; v_call: TRBV7-2; clone_size: .; cdr3_nt: TGTGCCAGCAGCTTCGGTCTCCAAGGGGGCCAGTACTTC; cdr3_aa: CASSFGLQGGQYF